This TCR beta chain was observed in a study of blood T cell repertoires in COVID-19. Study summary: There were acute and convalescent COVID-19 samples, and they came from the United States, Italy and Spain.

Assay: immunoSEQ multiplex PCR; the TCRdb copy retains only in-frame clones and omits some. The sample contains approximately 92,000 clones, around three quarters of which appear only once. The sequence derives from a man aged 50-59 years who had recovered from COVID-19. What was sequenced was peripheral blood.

The CDR3 is CASSVEQGSMGDTQYF. CDR3 nucleotide sequence: TGTGCCAGCAGCGTAGAACAGGGGTCTATGGGAGACACGCAGTATTTT. The chain recombines TRBV9 with TRBJ2-3; 7 bases align to TRBD1. The J segment lost 9 bases and the V segment lost 0 bases, leaving 13 bases of the junction unmatched. This CDR3 is built from 16 residues. Germline loops: CDR1 SGDLS, CDR2 YYNGEE.